A selection of T cell receptor beta chains follows, all from one sample in a study of T cells expressing NK-cell markers. TCRdb reprocessed the 5' RACE reads, with one entry per CDR3 protein and no DNA. The specimen's table records some 300,000 distinct CDR3 sequences. Sequencing used blood T cells: a sorted CD56 or NKG2C T cell subset, CD4+ or CD8+ T cells, or bulk PBMC T cells (not recorded which). These receptors came from a man aged 18 to 30 in good health. Each CDR3 is given with its conserved first and last residue. Fields, in order: J gene, V gene, CDR3 protein.

j_call: TRBJ1-5
v_call: TRBV20-1
cdr3_aa: CSAGLASNQPQHF

j_call: TRBJ2-4
v_call: TRBV5-4
cdr3_aa: CASSLKSGGGKNIQYF

j_call: TRBJ2-3
v_call: TRBV7-6
cdr3_aa: CASSFGTATSGSGGDTQYF

j_call: TRBJ1-2
v_call: TRBV6-5
cdr3_aa: CASSYSSPGLSNYGYTF

j_call: TRBJ2-2
v_call: TRBV5-6
cdr3_aa: CASSLYGSGDRTGELFF

j_call: TRBJ2-7
v_call: TRBV6-5
cdr3_aa: CASSYSSRQVTSYEQYF

j_call: TRBJ2-3
v_call: TRBV10-3
cdr3_aa: CATTGKGTDTQYF

j_call: TRBJ2-7
v_call: TRBV12-3/TRBV12-4
cdr3_aa: CASNRGGSSYEQYF

j_call: TRBJ2-7
v_call: TRBV5-1
cdr3_aa: CASSQTGLTYEQYF

j_call: TRBJ1-4
v_call: TRBV5-1
cdr3_aa: CASSLIGTVNEKLFF

j_call: TRBJ2-3
v_call: TRBV15
cdr3_aa: CATSRGSLAERRTDTQYF

j_call: TRBJ2-1
v_call: TRBV12-3/TRBV12-4
cdr3_aa: CASSFSLAGVSDEQFF

j_call: TRBJ1-2
v_call: TRBV14
cdr3_aa: CASSQTRTGYGYTF

j_call: TRBJ2-3
v_call: TRBV18
cdr3_aa: CASSLWRTSTDTQYF

j_call: TRBJ2-3
v_call: TRBV14
cdr3_aa: CASSQVGGQITDTQYF

j_call: TRBJ2-1
v_call: TRBV15
cdr3_aa: CATSRDTSGMVEQFF

j_call: TRBJ1-6
v_call: TRBV7-8
cdr3_aa: CASSIDGTGASPLHF

j_call: TRBJ2-5
v_call: TRBV5-1
cdr3_aa: CASTTVAGAAETQYF

j_call: TRBJ2-1
v_call: TRBV7-3
cdr3_aa: CASSLTRGPSYNEQFF

j_call: TRBJ2-4
v_call: TRBV5-1
cdr3_aa: CASSARTGGVAKNIQYF

j_call: TRBJ2-7
v_call: TRBV29-1
cdr3_aa: CSVQGGTYEQYF

j_call: TRBJ2-3
v_call: TRBV12-3/TRBV12-4
cdr3_aa: CASSSNSGRRGVDTQYF

j_call: TRBJ2-1
v_call: TRBV20-1
cdr3_aa: CSARGTSRNEQFF